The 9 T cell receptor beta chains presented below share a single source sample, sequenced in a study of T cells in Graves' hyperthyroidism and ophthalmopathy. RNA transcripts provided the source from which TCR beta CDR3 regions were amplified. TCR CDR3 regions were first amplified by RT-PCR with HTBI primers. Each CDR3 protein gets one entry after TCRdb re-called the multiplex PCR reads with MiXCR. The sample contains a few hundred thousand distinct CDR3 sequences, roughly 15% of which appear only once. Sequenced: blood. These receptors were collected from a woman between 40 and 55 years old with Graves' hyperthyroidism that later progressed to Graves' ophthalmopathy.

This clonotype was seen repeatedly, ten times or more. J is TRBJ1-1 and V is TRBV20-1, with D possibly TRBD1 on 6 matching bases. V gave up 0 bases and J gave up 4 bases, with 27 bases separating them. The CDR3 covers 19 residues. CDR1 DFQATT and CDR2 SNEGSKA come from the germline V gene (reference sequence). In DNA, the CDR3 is TGCAGTGCTAGAGATCTACATCTGAAGGGGACACCCTATACCACTGAAGCTTTCTTT. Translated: CSARDLHLKGTPYTTEAFF.

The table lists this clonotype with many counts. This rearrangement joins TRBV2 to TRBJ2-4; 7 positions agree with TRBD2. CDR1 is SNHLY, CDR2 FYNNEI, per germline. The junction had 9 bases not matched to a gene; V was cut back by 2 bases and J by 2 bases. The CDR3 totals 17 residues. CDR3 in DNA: TGTGCCAGCAGTGAAAGCGCGTCCGGGAGGCCCAAAAACATTCAGTACTTC. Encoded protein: CASSESASGRPKNIQYF.

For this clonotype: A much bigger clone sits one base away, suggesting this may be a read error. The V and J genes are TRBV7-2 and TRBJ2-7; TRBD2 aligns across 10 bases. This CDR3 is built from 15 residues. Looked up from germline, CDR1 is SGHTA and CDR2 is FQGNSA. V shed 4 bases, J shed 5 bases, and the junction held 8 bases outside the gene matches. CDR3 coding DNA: TGTGCCAGCAGCTCCAGCGGGAGGGCCTTCCACGAGCAGTACTTC. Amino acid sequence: CASSSSGRAFHEQYF.

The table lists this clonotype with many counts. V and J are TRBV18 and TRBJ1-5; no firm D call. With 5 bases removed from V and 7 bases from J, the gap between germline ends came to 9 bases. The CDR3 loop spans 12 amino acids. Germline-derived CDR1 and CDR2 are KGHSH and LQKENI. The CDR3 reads CASSSNGQPQHF. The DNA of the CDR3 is TGTGCCAGCTCATCCAACGGCCAGCCCCAGCATTTT.

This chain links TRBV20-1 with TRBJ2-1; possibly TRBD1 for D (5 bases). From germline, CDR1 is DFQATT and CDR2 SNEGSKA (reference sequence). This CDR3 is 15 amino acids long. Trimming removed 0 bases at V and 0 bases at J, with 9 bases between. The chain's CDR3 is CSARDTGLSYNEQFF. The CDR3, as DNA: TGCAGTGCTAGAGATACAGGTCTCTCCTACAATGAGCAGTTCTTC.

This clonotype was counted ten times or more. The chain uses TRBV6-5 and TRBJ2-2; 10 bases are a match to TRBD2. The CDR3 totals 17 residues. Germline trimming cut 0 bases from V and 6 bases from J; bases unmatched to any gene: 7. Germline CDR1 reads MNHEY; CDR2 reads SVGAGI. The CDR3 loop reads CASSYSKPSGSSGELFF. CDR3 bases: TGTGCCAGCAGTTACTCTAAACCTAGCGGGAGTTCCGGGGAGCTGTTTTTT.

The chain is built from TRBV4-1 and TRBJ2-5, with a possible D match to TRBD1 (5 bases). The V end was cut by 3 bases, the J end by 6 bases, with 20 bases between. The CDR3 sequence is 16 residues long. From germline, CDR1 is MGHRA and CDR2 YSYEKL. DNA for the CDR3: TGCGCCAGCAGCCAGACGGACACTTTTAATGGGAAGACCCAGTACTTC. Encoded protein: CASSQTDTFNGKTQYF.

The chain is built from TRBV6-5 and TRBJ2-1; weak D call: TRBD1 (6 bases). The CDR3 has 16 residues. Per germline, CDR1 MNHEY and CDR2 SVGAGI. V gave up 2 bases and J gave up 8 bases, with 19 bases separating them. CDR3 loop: CASSYLTGQYLYEQFF. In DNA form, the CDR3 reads TGTGCCAGCAGTTACCTGACAGGACAGTATCTCTATGAGCAGTTCTTC.

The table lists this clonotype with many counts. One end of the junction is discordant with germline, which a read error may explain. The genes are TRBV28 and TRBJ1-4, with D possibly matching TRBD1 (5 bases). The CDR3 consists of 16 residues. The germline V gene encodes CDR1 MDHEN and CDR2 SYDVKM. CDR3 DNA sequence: TGTGCCAGCAGTTCATATACAGGCTCAAGGGGTGAAAGACTGTTTTTT. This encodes CASSSYTGSRGERLFF.